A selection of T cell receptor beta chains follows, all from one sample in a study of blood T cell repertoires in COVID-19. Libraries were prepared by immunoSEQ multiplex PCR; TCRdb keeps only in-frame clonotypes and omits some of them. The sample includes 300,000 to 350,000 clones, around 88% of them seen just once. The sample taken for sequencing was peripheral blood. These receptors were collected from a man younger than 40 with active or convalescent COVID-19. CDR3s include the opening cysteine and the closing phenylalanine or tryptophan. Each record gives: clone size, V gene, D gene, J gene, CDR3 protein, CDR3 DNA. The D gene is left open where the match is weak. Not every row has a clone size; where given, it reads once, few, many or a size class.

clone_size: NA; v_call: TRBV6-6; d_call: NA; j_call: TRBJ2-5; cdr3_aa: CASRGTSQETQYF; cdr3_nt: TGTGCCAGCAGGGGCACCAGCCAAGAGACCCAGTACTTC
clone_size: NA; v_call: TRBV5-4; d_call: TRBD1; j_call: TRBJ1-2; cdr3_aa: CASSQGQGRGYTF; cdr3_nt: TGTGCCAGCAGCCAGGGACAGGGGCGCGGCTACACCTTC
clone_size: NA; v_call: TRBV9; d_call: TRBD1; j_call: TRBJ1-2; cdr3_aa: CASSETGGLGGYTF; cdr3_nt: TGTGCCAGCAGCGAGACAGGGGGCCTTGGTGGCTACACCTTC
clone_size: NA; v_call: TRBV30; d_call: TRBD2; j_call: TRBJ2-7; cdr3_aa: CAWTRGIAGGTYEQYF; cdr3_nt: TGTGCCTGGACTAGGGGGATAGCGGGGGGAACCTACGAGCAGTACTTC
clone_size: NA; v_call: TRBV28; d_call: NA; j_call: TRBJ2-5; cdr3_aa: CASSSPRLTGFNQETQYF; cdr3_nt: TGTGCCAGCAGTTCCCCACGTCTCACAGGGTTCAATCAAGAGACCCAGTACTTC
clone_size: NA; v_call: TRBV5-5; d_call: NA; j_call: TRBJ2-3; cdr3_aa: CASSRSLLEFTDTQYF; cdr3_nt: TGTGCCAGCAGCCGTTCCCTCCTGGAGTTTACAGATACGCAGTATTTT
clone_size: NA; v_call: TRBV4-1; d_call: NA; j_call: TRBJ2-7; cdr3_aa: CASSVNRVRYEQYF; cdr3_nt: TGCGCCAGCAGCGTTAACAGGGTGCGCTACGAGCAGTACTTC
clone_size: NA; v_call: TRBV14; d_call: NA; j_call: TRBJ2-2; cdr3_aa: CASSPVRAGELFF; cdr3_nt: TGTGCCAGCAGCCCCGTGAGGGCCGGGGAGCTGTTTTTT
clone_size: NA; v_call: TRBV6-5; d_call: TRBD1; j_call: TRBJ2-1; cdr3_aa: CASRFRGLTYNEQFF; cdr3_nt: TGTGCCAGCAGATTCAGGGGGCTTACCTACAATGAGCAGTTCTTC
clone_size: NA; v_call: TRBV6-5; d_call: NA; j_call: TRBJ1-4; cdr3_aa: CASRLLEKLFF; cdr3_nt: TGTGCCAGCAGGCTATTAGAAAAACTGTTTTTT
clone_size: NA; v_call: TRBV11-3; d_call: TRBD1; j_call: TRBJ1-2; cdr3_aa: CASSFGQGYGYTF; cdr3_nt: TGTGCCAGCAGCTTCGGACAGGGCTACGGCTACACCTTC
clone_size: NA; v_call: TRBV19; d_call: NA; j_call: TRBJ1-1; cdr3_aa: CASSPLNSYTEAFF; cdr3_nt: TGTGCCAGTAGTCCGCTTAACAGCTACACTGAAGCTTTCTTT
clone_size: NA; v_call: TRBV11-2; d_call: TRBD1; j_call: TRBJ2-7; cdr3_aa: CASSFTGVSEQYF; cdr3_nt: TGTGCCAGCAGCTTTACAGGGGTTAGCGAGCAGTACTTC
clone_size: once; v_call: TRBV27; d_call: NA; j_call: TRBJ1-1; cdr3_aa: CASSFAVGWDTEAFF; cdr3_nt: TGTGCCAGCAGTTTCGCGGTCGGTTGGGACACTGAAGCTTTCTTT
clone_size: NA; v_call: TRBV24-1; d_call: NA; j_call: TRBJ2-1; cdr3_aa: CATSDSTRMQFF; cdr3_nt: TGTGCCACCAGTGATTCGACACGTATGCAGTTCTTC
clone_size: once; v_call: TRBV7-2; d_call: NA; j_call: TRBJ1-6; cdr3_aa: CASSLVPPDSPLHF; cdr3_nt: TGTGCCAGCAGCTTGGTACCTCCGGATTCACCCCTCCACTTT
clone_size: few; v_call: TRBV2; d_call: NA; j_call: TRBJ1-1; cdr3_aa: CASSEFRGEAFF; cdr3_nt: TGTGCCAGCAGTGAATTTAGGGGTGAAGCTTTCTTT
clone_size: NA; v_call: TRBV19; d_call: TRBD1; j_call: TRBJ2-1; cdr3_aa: CASSSSLRGHEQFF; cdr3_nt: TGTGCCAGTAGTAGCTCCCTAAGGGGGCATGAGCAGTTCTTC
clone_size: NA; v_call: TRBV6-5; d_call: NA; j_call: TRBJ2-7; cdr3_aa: CASSYSRDTSYYEQYF; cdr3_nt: TGTGCCAGCAGTTACTCGAGGGACACATCATATTACGAGCAGTACTTC
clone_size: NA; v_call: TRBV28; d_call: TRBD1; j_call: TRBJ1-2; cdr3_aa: CASSKTGHGYTF; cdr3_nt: TGTGCCAGCAGCAAGACAGGGCATGGCTACACCTTC
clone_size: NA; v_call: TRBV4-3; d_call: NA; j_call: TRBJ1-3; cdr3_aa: CASSQEAGPGNTIYF; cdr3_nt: TGCGCCAGCAGCCAAGAAGCGGGCCCTGGAAACACCATATATTTT
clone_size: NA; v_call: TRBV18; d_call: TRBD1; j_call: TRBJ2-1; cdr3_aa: CASSPGTVSLNEQFF; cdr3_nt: TGTGCCAGCTCACCCGGGACAGTCTCACTAAATGAGCAGTTCTTC
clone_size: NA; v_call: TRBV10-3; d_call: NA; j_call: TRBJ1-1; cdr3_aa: CAISGQMNTEAFF; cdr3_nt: TGTGCCATCAGTGGACAGATGAACACTGAAGCTTTCTTT
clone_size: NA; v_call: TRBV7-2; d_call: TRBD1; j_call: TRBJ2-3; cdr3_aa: CASSFTGGYGGDTQYF; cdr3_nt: TGTGCCAGCAGCTTTACAGGGGGCTACGGTGGGGATACGCAGTATTTT
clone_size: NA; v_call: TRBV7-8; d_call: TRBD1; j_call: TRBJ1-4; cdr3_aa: CASSQTGESEKLFF; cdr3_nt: TGTGCCAGCAGCCAAACAGGGGAAAGCGAAAAACTGTTTTTT
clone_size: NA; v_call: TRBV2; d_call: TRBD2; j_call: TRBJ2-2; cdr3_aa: CASSAERGARANTGELFF; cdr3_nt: TGTGCCAGCAGTGCGGAGCGGGGGGCCAGGGCGAACACCGGGGAGCTGTTTTTT
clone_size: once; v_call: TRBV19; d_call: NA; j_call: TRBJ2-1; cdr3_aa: CASSADWGLEFF; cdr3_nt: TGTGCCAGTAGTGCCGATTGGGGCTTGGAGTTCTTC
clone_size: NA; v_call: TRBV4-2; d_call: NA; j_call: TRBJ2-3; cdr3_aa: CASSQGVARGDTQYF; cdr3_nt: TGTGCCAGCAGCCAAGGGGTAGCTAGGGGGGATACGCAGTATTTT
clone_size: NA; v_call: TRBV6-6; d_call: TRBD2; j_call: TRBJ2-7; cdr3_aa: CASSWLAGAEEQYF; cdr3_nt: TGTGCCAGCAGTTGGTTAGCGGGAGCGGAAGAGCAGTACTTC
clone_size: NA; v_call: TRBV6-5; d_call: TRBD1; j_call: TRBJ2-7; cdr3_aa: CASSPTGISYEQYF; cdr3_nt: TGTGCCAGCAGTCCGACAGGGATTTCTTACGAACAGTACTTC
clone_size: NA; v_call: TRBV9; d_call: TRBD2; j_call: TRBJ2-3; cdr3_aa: CASSVVAGLTDTQYF; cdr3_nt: TGTGCCAGCAGCGTCGTAGCGGGTCTCACAGATACGCAGTATTTT
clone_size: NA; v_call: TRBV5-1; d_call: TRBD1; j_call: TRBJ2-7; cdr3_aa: CASSFQATGAYEQYF; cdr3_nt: TGCGCCAGCAGCTTTCAAGCGACAGGGGCCTACGAGCAGTACTTC
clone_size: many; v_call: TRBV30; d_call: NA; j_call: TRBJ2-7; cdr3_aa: CAWGEYIEQYF; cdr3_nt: TGTGCCTGGGGAGAGTACATAGAGCAGTACTTC
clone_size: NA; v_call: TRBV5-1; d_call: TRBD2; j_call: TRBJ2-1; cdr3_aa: CASRAGVRNNEQFF; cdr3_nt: TGCGCCAGCAGGGCGGGAGTTAGGAACAATGAGCAGTTCTTC
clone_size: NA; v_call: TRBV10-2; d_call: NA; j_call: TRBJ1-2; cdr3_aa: CASSDRDHYGYTF; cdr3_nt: TGCGCCAGCAGTGACAGGGATCACTATGGCTACACCTTC
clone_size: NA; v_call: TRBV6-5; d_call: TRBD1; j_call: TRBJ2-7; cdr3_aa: CASYLGTEVFDQYF; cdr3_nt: TGTGCCAGCTACTTAGGGACAGAAGTTTTTGATCAGTACTTC
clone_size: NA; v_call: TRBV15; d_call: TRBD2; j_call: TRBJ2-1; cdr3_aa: CATSRDRVAGGREDEQFF; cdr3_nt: TGTGCCACCAGCAGAGATCGAGTAGCGGGAGGGAGGGAGGATGAGCAGTTCTTC
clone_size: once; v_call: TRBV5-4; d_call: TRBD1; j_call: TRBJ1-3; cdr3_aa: CASSFGTGPSGNTIYF; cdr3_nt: TGTGCCAGCAGCTTTGGGACAGGGCCCTCTGGAAACACCATATATTTT
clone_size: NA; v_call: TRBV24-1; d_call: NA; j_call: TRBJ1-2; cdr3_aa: CATSGASNYGYTF; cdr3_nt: TGTGCCACCAGTGGGGCAAGCAACTATGGCTACACCTTC
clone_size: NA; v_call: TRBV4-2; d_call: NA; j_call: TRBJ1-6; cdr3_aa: CASSQDHGGDNSPLHF; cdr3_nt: TGTGCCAGCAGCCAAGACCATGGGGGCGACAATTCACCCCTCCACTTT
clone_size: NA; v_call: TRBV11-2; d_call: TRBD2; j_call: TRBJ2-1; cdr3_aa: CASSLVNSAGGPDNEQFF; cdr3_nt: TGTGCCAGCAGCTTAGTGAATTCCGCGGGGGGCCCTGATAATGAGCAGTTCTTC